These T cell receptor beta chains were read from a single sample in a study of T cells in Graves' hyperthyroidism and ophthalmopathy. MiXCR, run by TCRdb on the multiplex PCR reads, gives a single entry per CDR3 protein. The sample carries approximately 370,000 distinct CDR3 sequences, roughly a sixth recorded once. The specimen sequenced was blood. The receptor source for this set is a woman under 40 with Graves' hyperthyroidism that later progressed to Graves' ophthalmopathy. CDR3s include the opening cysteine and the closing phenylalanine or tryptophan. The order of the fields is clone size, CDR3 length, J gene, D gene, V gene, CDR3 protein, CDR3 DNA. D genes are given only for firm matches. Part of the rows lack a size; the others show once, few, many or a class for expanded clones.

>many|18|TRBJ2-7|NA|TRBV28
CASSTYVVASSISYEQYF
TGTGCCAGCAGTACCTATGTTGTGGCCTCTTCAATCTCCTACGAGCAGTACTTC
>many|16|TRBJ2-5|NA|TRBV9
CASSPRPSAPAETQYF
TGTGCCAGCAGCCCCCGTCCTAGCGCCCCGGCGGAGACCCAGTACTTC
>many|11|TRBJ1-1|NA|TRBV11-2
CASAERGEAFF
TGTGCCAGCGCTGAGCGGGGGGAAGCTTTCTTT
>many|14|TRBJ2-5|TRBD2|TRBV29-1
CSVPVAGRQETQYF
TGCAGCGTTCCCGTAGCGGGGCGACAGGAGACCCAGTACTTC
>many|14|TRBJ2-7|TRBD2|TRBV7-9
CASSKTSGGAWQYF
TGTGCCAGCAGCAAGACTAGCGGGGGGGCCTGGCAGTACTTC
>many|20|TRBJ2-1|NA|TRBV28
CASSSLRWRGTPVAGNEQFF
TGTGCCAGCAGTAGTTTACGGTGGAGGGGGACGCCGGTCGCGGGCAATGAGCAGTTCTTC
>few|14|TRBJ1-1|NA|TRBV3-1
CASSQAGVEGEAFF
TGTGCCAGCAGCCAAGCAGGGGTGGAAGGTGAAGCTTTCTTT
>many|20|TRBJ1-4|NA|TRBV18
CASSPRMNRQLSGSSEKLFF
TGTGCCAGCTCACCACGTATGAATAGACAGCTTTCTGGCTCGAGTGAAAAACTGTTTTTT
>many|17|TRBJ1-1|TRBD1|TRBV6-5
CASSYSRDRVGNTEAFF
TGTGCCAGCAGTTACTCCCGGGACAGGGTGGGGAACACTGAAGCTTTCTTT
>NA|15|TRBJ2-7|TRBD2|TRBV5-1
CASSLSAGGPGEQYF
TGCGCCAGCAGCTTGTCTGCGGGAGGGCCTGGCGAGCAGTACTTC
>NA|17|TRBJ1-5|NA|TRBV7-9
CASSLVGAGTFNQPQHF
TGTGCCAGCAGCTTAGTGGGGGCCGGGACTTTCAATCAGCCCCAGCATTTT
>NA|15|TRBJ2-3|NA|TRBV10-2
CASSLSGLRIDTQYF
TGCGCCAGCAGTCTTTCGGGACTTCGCATAGATACGCAGTATTTT
>NA|16|TRBJ2-7|TRBD2|TRBV4-1
CASSPYPAGSSYEQYF
TGCGCCAGCAGCCCCTATCCAGCGGGGTCGTCCTACGAGCAGTACTTC
>NA|14|TRBJ1-2|NA|TRBV19
CASSPFGASYGYTF
TGTGCCAGTAGCCCTTTTGGGGCAAGCTATGGCTACACCTTC
>many|11|TRBJ2-1|NA|TRBV28
CASRGQRREFF
TGTGCCAGCAGAGGCCAACGTCGGGAGTTCTTC
>few|17|TRBJ2-5|TRBD2|TRBV10-3
CAISRTVGVAGMETQYF
TGTGCCATCAGCCGCACCGTGGGGGTAGCGGGAATGGAGACCCAGTACTTC
>many|16|TRBJ2-3|TRBD2|TRBV7-2
CASSPNGGGASDTQYF
TGTGCCAGCAGCCCGAACGGGGGGGGAGCGAGCGATACGCAGTATTTT
>NA|14|TRBJ2-5|NA|TRBV4-2
CASSQTLGGATQYF
TGTGCCAGCAGCCAAACTCTAGGGGGAGCGACCCAGTACTTC
>many|16|TRBJ1-5|NA|TRBV2
CASTSLPGMRDQPQHF
TGTGCCAGCACCAGCCTCCCGGGCATGCGGGATCAGCCCCAGCATTTT
>few|13|TRBJ2-7|TRBD1|TRBV5-1
CASSFTGGYEQYF
TGCGCCAGCAGCTTCACAGGGGGCTACGAGCAGTACTTC
>NA|13|TRBJ2-1|TRBD2|TRBV20-1
CSALAGYVNEQFF
TGCAGTGCATTAGCGGGGTATGTCAATGAGCAGTTCTTC
>many|14|TRBJ2-1|NA|TRBV6-1
CASSVDSRTSWQFF
TGTGCCAGCAGTGTCGACAGCCGGACTTCTTGGCAGTTCTTC
>many|24|TRBJ2-4|NA|TRBV11-3
CASSAPGQEEPGLSGTLAKNIQYF
TGTGCCAGCAGCGCACCGGGACAAGAAGAACCGGGACTAAGTGGAACCTTAGCCAAAAACATTCAGTACTTC
>many|17|TRBJ2-3|TRBD1|TRBV25-1
CASSDSRWDRGLDTQYF
TGTGCCAGCAGTGATTCCCGATGGGACAGGGGTTTAGATACGCAGTATTTT
>many|18|TRBJ1-4|TRBD1|TRBV27
CASKLLPGAGGSDEKLFF
TGTGCCAGCAAGCTTCTTCCGGGTGCAGGGGGCTCGGATGAAAAACTGTTTTTT
>few|16|TRBJ2-3|NA|TRBV9
CASSVEGTKTTDTQYF
TGTGCCAGCAGCGTAGAAGGCACCAAAACCACAGATACGCAGTATTTT